This entry features one T cell receptor (beta chain) sequence. Antigen specificity is unknown. The record originates from a study of T cells after yellow fever vaccination. General observations from the study: Clones from primary vaccination mostly reappeared after the booster (about 97% CD4, roughly 87% CD8).

TCRdb processed the 5' RACE reads anew with MiXCR; each CDR3 protein has one entry. Found here are 100,000 to 150,000 distinct CDR3 sequences, over 8% of them singletons; the top ten hold roughly 43%. The V segment lost 2 bases and the J segment 7 bases; nucleotides outside the gene matches: 15. CDR3 length: 17 residues. The germline V gene has CDR1 MNHNY and CDR2 SVGAGI (reference sequence). This chain links TRBV6-6 with TRBJ2-7; 9 bases are a match to TRBD2. The clonotype comes from a man aged 18 to 35 who received the YFV17D yellow fever vaccine. Source: CD8+ T cells sorted from PBMCs, taken on the day of the yellow fever booster vaccination. DNA of the CDR3: TGTGCCAGCAGTTACCCCCCCGATCGCGGGGGGGCGCGTGAGCAGTACTTC. It specifies CASSYPPDRGGAREQYF.